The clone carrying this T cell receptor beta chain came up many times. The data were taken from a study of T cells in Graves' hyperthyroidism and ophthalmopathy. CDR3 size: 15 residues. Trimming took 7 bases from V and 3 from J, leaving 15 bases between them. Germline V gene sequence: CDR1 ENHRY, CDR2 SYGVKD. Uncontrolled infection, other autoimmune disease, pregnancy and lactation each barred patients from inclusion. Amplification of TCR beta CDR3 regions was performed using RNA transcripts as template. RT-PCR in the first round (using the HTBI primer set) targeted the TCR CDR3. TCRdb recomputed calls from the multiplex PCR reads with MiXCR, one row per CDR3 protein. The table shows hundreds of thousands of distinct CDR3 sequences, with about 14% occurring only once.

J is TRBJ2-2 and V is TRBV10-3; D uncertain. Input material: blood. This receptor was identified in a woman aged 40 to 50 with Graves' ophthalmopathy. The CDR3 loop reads CAITTAERHTGELFF. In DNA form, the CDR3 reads TGTGCCATCACGACCGCTGAGAGGCACACCGGGGAGCTGTTTTTT.